This T cell receptor (beta chain) was observed in a study of blood T cell repertoires in COVID-19. The assay was immunoSEQ multiplex PCR, and TCRdb's table has in-frame clones only and misses some. The data hold about 240,000 clones, with approximately 84% observed a single time. This clone was picked up a small number of times. This CDR3 spans 16 amino acids. Trimming removed 1 base from V and 10 bases from J, with 20 bases in between. From germline, CDR1 is LGHDT and CDR2 YNNKEL (reference sequence). Material: PBMCs or T cells enriched from blood (not recorded which). The chain carries TRBV3-1 (or the pseudogene TRBV3-2) and TRBJ1-5; D is unresolved. The clonotype comes from a woman in her 40s with acute COVID-19. The CDR3 loop is CASSQVSGSSTSPQHF. The CDR3 DNA reads as TGTGCCAGCAGCCAAGTTTCGGGGAGCTCAACCAGCCCCCAGCATTTT.